This TCR beta chain was profiled in a study of blood T cell repertoires in COVID-19. Across the whole study: COVID-19 samples from acute and convalescent phases originated in the United States, Italy and Spain. PBMCs, B-cell-depleted T cells, or T cells provided the cDNA or gDNA that made up the material.

Losses at the gene ends were 5 bases for V and 7 bases for J; bases not matched to a gene: 7. Germline CDR1 and CDR2: MNHEY and SMNVEV (reference sequence). The CDR3 extends over 14 amino acids. In the source study's methods: Counts of nucleated cells, estimated from reference gene primer amplification, were obtained. Here immunoSEQ multiplex PCR was the method, and the copy in TCRdb shows in-frame clones only, minus some. V and J calls and clone size are copied from that table; D and trimming were computed from the DNA. The top ten hold about 16% of the sample, which has approximately 46,000 clones, around 86% seen once.

The chain has TRBV27 and TRBJ1-4; 7 nucleotides align to TRBD1. Input material: peripheral blood. This sequence was found in a man in his 60s with active or convalescent COVID-19. The CDR3 nucleotides read TGTGCCAGCAGTACGACAGGGCGGGCTGAAAAACTGTTTTTT. It encodes CASSTTGRAEKLFF.